These T cell receptor beta chains were read from a single sample in a study of blood T cell repertoires in COVID-19. Only in-frame clones appear in the TCRdb table, and some are missing; sequencing was by immunoSEQ multiplex PCR. Of roughly 200,000 clones detected, 60% to 85% appear once; the ten largest clones hold approximately 9%. The sequenced sample consisted of peripheral blood. The receptors here all came from a woman aged 45-65 years with active or convalescent COVID-19. Both conserved end residues are part of each CDR3. D genes are given only for firm matches. Expanded clones get a size class; other rows say once, few or many, or leave the size out.

TRBJ2-1,.,16,TRBV3-1/TRBV3-2,TRBD2,TGTGCCAGCAGCCCCCCCGGGAGCGGGAGGCGAAATGAGCAGTTCTTC,CASSPPGSGRRNEQFF
TRBJ2-7,few,14,TRBV28,.,TGTGCCAGCAGTTTGATCGGTAATCTACGGGAGCAGTACTTC,CASSLIGNLREQYF
TRBJ1-5,.,15,TRBV2,.,TGTGCCAGCAGACCAACCCAGAATAGCAATCAGCCCCAGCATTTT,CASRPTQNSNQPQHF
TRBJ1-3,.,15,TRBV5-1,TRBD1,TGCGCCAGCAGGACAGGGACAGCCATCGGAAACACCATATATTTT,CASRTGTAIGNTIYF
TRBJ2-2,few,15,TRBV6-5,.,TGTGCCAGCAGCCGATCCGGGACTCCACCCGGGGAGCTGTTTTTT,CASSRSGTPPGELFF
TRBJ2-5,few,16,TRBV5-4,TRBD2,TGTGCCAGCAGCTTGGGGATAGCGGGGTCGCAAGAGACCCAGTACTTC,CASSLGIAGSQETQYF
TRBJ1-2,.,16,TRBV5-1,TRBD1,TGCGCCAGCAGCTGGGGCACAGGGGGGGCCAACTATGGCTACACCTTC,CASSWGTGGANYGYTF
TRBJ1-1,.,14,TRBV25-1,.,TGTGCCAGCAGAGACAATCCCCGAAACACTGAAGCTTTCTTT,CASRDNPRNTEAFF
TRBJ2-2,few,16,TRBV11-2,TRBD1,TGTGCCAGCAGCCGGTCGGGGACAGTTAACACCGGGGAGCTGTTTTTT,CASSRSGTVNTGELFF
TRBJ2-1,.,15,TRBV5-1,TRBD2,TGCGCCAGCAGCTTGACGGGGGGATCCTACAATGAGCAGTTCTTC,CASSLTGGSYNEQFF
TRBJ1-2,.,14,TRBV30,.,TGTGCCTGGAGTACGACTCCTAATAACTATGGCTACACCTTC,CAWSTTPNNYGYTF
TRBJ1-5,.,15,TRBV6-5,TRBD1,TGTGCCAGCAGGGACAGGGGGAATAGCAATCAGCCCCAGCATTTT,CASRDRGNSNQPQHF
TRBJ1-3,.,16,TRBV5-4,TRBD1,TGTGCCAGCAGCTTGGCCCCCGGACAGGACGGAAACACCATATATTTT,CASSLAPGQDGNTIYF
TRBJ1-2,few,11,TRBV30,.,TGTGCCAGTGGCGGGGTTTATGGCTACACCTTC,CASGGVYGYTF
TRBJ2-7,.,14,TRBV28,TRBD2,TGTGCCAGCAGGGCAGCGGGGGGGGGATTCGAGCAGTACTTC,CASRAAGGGFEQYF
TRBJ2-7,.,13,TRBV6-1,.,TGTGCCAGCAAATGGGGCAGCTCCTACGAGCAGTACTTC,CASKWGSSYEQYF
TRBJ2-3,.,15,TRBV6-6,.,TGTGCCAGCAGTTACCCGACAGTAGACCCAGATACGCAGTATTTT,CASSYPTVDPDTQYF
TRBJ2-3,.,16,TRBV30,TRBD2,TGTGCCTGGAGAAGGACTAGATCAACCGGGACAGATACGCAGTATTTT,CAWRRTRSTGTDTQYF
TRBJ2-3,.,15,TRBV7-2,.,TGTGCCAGCAGCCCAATGGGGGGTCGCACAGATACGCAGTATTTT,CASSPMGGRTDTQYF
TRBJ2-5,.,15,TRBV18,.,TGTGCCAGCTCACCGAGACGGACAGAACAAGAGACCCAGTACTTC,CASSPRRTEQETQYF
TRBJ1-3,.,13,TRBV5-1,TRBD1,TGCGCCAGCAGCCAGGACAGGGCAAACACCATATATTTT,CASSQDRANTIYF
TRBJ2-1,.,15,TRBV24-1,.,TGTGCCACCAGTGATAGGACAAGGGGGTACAATGAGCAGTTCTTC,CATSDRTRGYNEQFF
TRBJ2-3,.,15,TRBV5-1,.,TGCGCCAGCAGCTGGCGACAACCTGGGACAGATACGCAGTATTTT,CASSWRQPGTDTQYF
TRBJ2-5,.,14,TRBV6-6,TRBD1,TGTGCCAGCAGTAGGTCACAGGGGGGAGAGACCCAGTACTTC,CASSRSQGGETQYF
TRBJ2-5,.,13,TRBV7-3,.,TGTGCCAGCAGTCGGACAGTCCAAGAGACCCAGTACTTC,CASSRTVQETQYF
TRBJ1-1,.,14,TRBV27,.,TGTGCCAGCACACCATTGGGGGGGCTCACTGAAGCTTTCTTT,CASTPLGGLTEAFF
TRBJ1-5,.,16,TRBV27,TRBD1,TGTGCCAGCAGTTCGTCACAGGGGAGAGGCAATCAGCCCCAGCATTTT,CASSSSQGRGNQPQHF
TRBJ2-1,.,14,TRBV5-1,TRBD2,TGCGCCAGCAGCTTGGGACTAGCGTCCGATGAGCAGTTCTTC,CASSLGLASDEQFF
TRBJ1-2,.,15,TRBV19,TRBD1,TGTGCCAGTAGCGGGACAGGAGCAGCTAACTATGGCTACACCTTC,CASSGTGAANYGYTF
TRBJ1-1,.,16,TRBV14,TRBD1,TGTGCCAGCAGCCAAGGACGGACAGGGAGAGGAACTGAAGCTTTCTTT,CASSQGRTGRGTEAFF
TRBJ1-3,.,15,TRBV19,TRBD1,TGTGCCGCGAGGGGACAGCCCTACTCTGGAAACACCATATATTTT,CAARGQPYSGNTIYF
TRBJ2-7,.,14,TRBV28,.,TGTGCCAGCAGTTTATACAGGGCCCCTGGTGAGCAGTACTTC,CASSLYRAPGEQYF
TRBJ2-3,.,19,TRBV5-1,TRBD2,TGCGCCAGCAGCTTGACCCGAACAGGACTAGCGGAAAGCACAGATACGCAGTATTTT,CASSLTRTGLAESTDTQYF
TRBJ2-4,.,14,TRBV7-6,TRBD1,TGTGCCAGCAGCTCTGACAGGGGGCTGAACATTCAGTACTTC,CASSSDRGLNIQYF
TRBJ1-1,.,16,TRBV11-3,TRBD1,TGTGCCAGCAGCTTAAGGGGACAGGGGGCTGGTACTGAAGCTTTCTTT,CASSLRGQGAGTEAFF
TRBJ1-6,.,15,TRBV28,TRBD1,TGTGCCAGCAGTCCGTCGACAGGGAATAATTCACCCCTCCACTTT,CASSPSTGNNSPLHF
TRBJ1-2,.,14,TRBV5-3,.,TGTGCCAGAAGCTTCGACAGATTTAACTATGGCTACACCTTC,CARSFDRFNYGYTF
TRBJ1-3,.,15,TRBV7-9,.,TGTGCCAGCAGCCTCTACCAGGGCTCCGGAAACACCATATATTTT,CASSLYQGSGNTIYF
TRBJ2-3,.,13,TRBV28,TRBD2,TGTGCCAGTGGGAGGGATGACACAGATACGCAGTATTTT,CASGRDDTDTQYF
TRBJ1-2,.,11,TRBV19,.,TGTGCCAGTAGTGTCCGGCAGGACTACACCTTC,CASSVRQDYTF
TRBJ1-1,.,13,TRBV3-1/TRBV3-2,.,TGTGCCAGCAGCCACGGTGAGTACACTGAAGCTTTCTTT,CASSHGEYTEAFF
TRBJ2-2,.,16,TRBV7-2,TRBD2,TGTGCCAGCAGCCCCCAGTGGCGGGGGTCCACCGGGGAGCTGTTTTTT,CASSPQWRGSTGELFF
TRBJ2-3,.,11,TRBV7-2,.,TGTGCCAGCACCTTCGCAGGGACGCAGTATTTT,CASTFAGTQYF
TRBJ1-2,.,16,TRBV5-1,.,TGCGCCAGCAGCCCTGCTACCGGGCAGGGTTATCTTGGCTACACCTTC,CASSPATGQGYLGYTF
TRBJ1-1,.,13,TRBV7-9,.,TGTGCCAGCAGCCTTAGTAGGGGGACTGAAGCTTTCTTT,CASSLSRGTEAFF
TRBJ1-1,.,14,TRBV10-3,.,TGTGCCATCAGTGAGTCGACGGGGAACACTGAAGCTTTCTTT,CAISESTGNTEAFF
TRBJ2-1,few,15,TRBV9,TRBD1,TGTGCCAGCAGCCTCCGGGGACAGGTTTGGGATGAGCAGTTCTTC,CASSLRGQVWDEQFF
TRBJ1-6,.,15,TRBV7-2,.,TGTGCCAGCAGCTTGCCCAGGGGTGGGAGTTCACCCCTCCACTTT,CASSLPRGGSSPLHF
TRBJ2-5,.,11,TRBV20-1,.,TGCAGTGCTAAACTTTATGAGACCCAGTACTTC,CSAKLYETQYF
TRBJ1-6,.,15,TRBV7-6,.,TGTGCCAGCAGCTTAGGGGGAGTAGGGAATTCACCCCTCCACTTT,CASSLGGVGNSPLHF
TRBJ1-4,.,16,TRBV6-5,.,TGTGCCAGCAGTTATCAGGGCACAACAACTAATGAAAAACTGTTTTTT,CASSYQGTTTNEKLFF
TRBJ2-7,.,18,TRBV28,TRBD1,TGTGCCAGCAGTTTATTTCCGAATCGGGACAGGGTGAGGCACGAGCAGTACTTC,CASSLFPNRDRVRHEQYF